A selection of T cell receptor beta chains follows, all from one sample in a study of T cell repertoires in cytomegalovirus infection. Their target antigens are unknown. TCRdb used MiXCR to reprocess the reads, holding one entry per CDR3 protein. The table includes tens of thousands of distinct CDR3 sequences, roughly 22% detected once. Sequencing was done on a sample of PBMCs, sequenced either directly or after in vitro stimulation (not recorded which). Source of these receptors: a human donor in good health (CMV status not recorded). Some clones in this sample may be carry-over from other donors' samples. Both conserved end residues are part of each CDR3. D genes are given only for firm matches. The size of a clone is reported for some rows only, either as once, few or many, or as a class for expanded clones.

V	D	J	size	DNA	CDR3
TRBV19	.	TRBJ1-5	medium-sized	TGTGCCAGTAGGCCACAATCGGGGAATCAGCCCCAGCATTTT	CASRPQSGNQPQHF
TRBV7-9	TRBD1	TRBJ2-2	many	TGTGCCAGCAGCCCCCGGACAGGGGGATACACCGGGGAGCTGTTTTTT	CASSPRTGGYTGELFF
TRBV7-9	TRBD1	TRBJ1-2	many	TGTGCCAGCAGCCAAGGAGGGGGCGTTGGGTTAGGCTACACCTTC	CASSQGGGVGLGYTF
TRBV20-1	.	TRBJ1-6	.	TGCAGTGCTATCCGCGAAAGAGATTCACCCCTCCACTTT	CSAIRERDSPLHF
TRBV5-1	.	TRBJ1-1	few	TGCGCCAGCAGCTTGGAGGGGACCGCGAACACTGAAGCTTTCTTT	CASSLEGTANTEAFF
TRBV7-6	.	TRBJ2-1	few	TGTGCCAGCAGCCAGGGGTTCAGGGAGCAGTTCTTC	CASSQGFREQFF
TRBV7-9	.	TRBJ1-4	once	TGTGCCAGCAGCAGAGAGAGTGGGGTTCGGGGGGAAAAACTGTTTTTT	CASSRESGVRGEKLFF
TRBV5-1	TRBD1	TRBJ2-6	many	TGCGCCAGCAGTAGAACAGGGGACGGGGCCAACGTCCTGACTTTC	CASSRTGDGANVLTF
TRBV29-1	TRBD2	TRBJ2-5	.	TGCAGCGTAGCGACTAGCGGGGGAGAGACCCAGTACTTC	CSVATSGGETQYF
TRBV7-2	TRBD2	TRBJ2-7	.	TGTGCCAGCATCCCGGGGGGGTTTCCCTACGAGCAGTACTTC	CASIPGGFPYEQYF
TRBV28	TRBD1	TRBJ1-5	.	TGTGCCAGCAGAACCGGGACAGGGGAGTTTGAACCCCAGCATTTT	CASRTGTGEFEPQHF
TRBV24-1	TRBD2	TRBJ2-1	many	TGTGCCACCAGTGATAGCGGGACTAGCGGTGAGAGGCAGTTCTTC	CATSDSGTSGERQFF
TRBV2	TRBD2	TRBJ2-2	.	TGTGCCAGCAGTACTAGCGGGGGGGCCCTTAGGGAGCTGTTTTTT	CASSTSGGALRELFF
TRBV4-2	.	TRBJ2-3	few	TGTGCCAGCAGCCAAGTCAGGGTGGATGGCACAGATACGCAGTATTTT	CASSQVRVDGTDTQYF
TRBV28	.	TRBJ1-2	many	TGTGCCAGCAGTTCCCCCAGATTGGCGGATGGCTACACCTTC	CASSSPRLADGYTF
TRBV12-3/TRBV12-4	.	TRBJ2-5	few	TGTGCCAGCAGTTTAGCGCACCGGAGCCAAGAGACCCAGTACTTC	CASSLAHRSQETQYF
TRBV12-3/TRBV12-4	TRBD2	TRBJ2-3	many	TGTGCCAGCGAAATAAGACGGGGGGGCCACACAGATACGCAGTATTTT	CASEIRRGGHTDTQYF
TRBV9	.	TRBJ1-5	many	TGTGCCAGCAGCGTTACGACGGGTAGCAATCAGCCCCAGCATTTT	CASSVTTGSNQPQHF
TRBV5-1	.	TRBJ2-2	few	TGCGCCAGCAGCTTGGAGTGGGGTTCCGGGGAGCTGTTTTTT	CASSLEWGSGELFF
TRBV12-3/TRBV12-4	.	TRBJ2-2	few	TGTGCCAGCGCCGCTGGGGAGAGGCATCACACCGGGGAGCTGTTTTTT	CASAAGERHHTGELFF
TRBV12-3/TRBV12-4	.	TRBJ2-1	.	TGTGCCAGCAGTTTAGGGTCGGTAGCTATGGATGAGCAGTTCTTC	CASSLGSVAMDEQFF
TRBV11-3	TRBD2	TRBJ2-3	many	TGTGCCAGCAGCCGAGCCGCGGGAGTCAATACGCAGTATTTT	CASSRAAGVNTQYF